Below are 5 T cell receptor beta chains sequenced from a single sample in a study of blood T cell repertoires in COVID-19. The data were produced by immunoSEQ multiplex PCR, yet TCRdb's version contains in-frame clones alone and is incomplete. The sample shows about 220,000 clones, approximately 81% of them seen only once. Sequencing input: peripheral blood. Source of these receptors: a woman over 75 with acute or convalescent COVID-19.

The V call is TRBV3-1 (or the pseudogene TRBV3-2), the J call TRBJ1-1; D is perhaps TRBD1 (5 bases). The CDR3 has 15 residues. Deletions cut 0 bases from V and 4 bases from J, with 12 bases between. The V gene's germline CDR1 is LGHDT and CDR2 YNNKEL (reference sequence). The chain's CDR3 is CASSQDSGVGTEAFF. DNA for the CDR3: TGTGCCAGCAGCCAAGATTCGGGGGTGGGCACTGAAGCTTTCTTT.

This clone was observed once. The CDR3 sequence is CASSLETGTGDHTDTQYF. As DNA, the CDR3 is TGTGCCAGCAGCCTCGAGACTGGGACAGGAGACCACACAGATACGCAGTATTTT. This rearrangement joins TRBV11-2 to TRBJ2-3; 8 positions agree with TRBD1. Looked up from germline, CDR1 is SGHAT and CDR2 is FQNNGV. The CDR3 loop spans 18 amino acids. Losses at the gene ends were 5 bases for V and 2 bases for J; bases not matched to a gene: 15. The full variable domain, in which reference TRBV11-2 and TRBJ2-3 provide the parts outside the CDR3, is EAGVAQSPRYKIIEKRQSVAFWCNPISGHATLYWYQQILGQGPKLLIQFQNNGVVDDSQLPKDRFSAERLKGVDSTLKIQPAKLEDSAVYLCASSLETGTGDHTDTQYFGPGTRLTVL.

The chain uses TRBV19 and TRBJ1-2; 7 bases line up with TRBD1. The CDR3 covers 15 residues. V shed 4 bases and J 8 bases; nucleotides not matched to a gene: 13. CDR1 and CDR2 (germline): LNHDA, SQIVND (reference sequence). The CDR3 sequence: CASSTRETTGRGYTF. DNA of the CDR3: TGTGCCAGTAGTACCCGAGAGACGACAGGGCGCGGCTACACCTTC.

This clone was detected only once. The chain has TRBV5-6 and TRBJ2-3, with 7 bases that match TRBD2. Germline V gene lookup returns CDR1 SGHDT and CDR2 YYEEEE. Losses at the gene ends were 0 bases for V and 2 bases for J; bases not matched to a gene: 9. The CDR3 is made up of 17 amino acids. CDR3 loop: CASSLALGGSFTDTQYF. The CDR3 region has the DNA TGTGCCAGCAGCTTGGCCCTGGGCGGGAGCTTCACAGATACGCAGTATTTT. Full variable domain (missing parts from reference TRBV5-6 and TRBJ2-3): DAGVTQSPTHLIKTRGQQVTLRCSPKSGHDTVSWYQQALGQGPQFIFQYYEEEERQRGNFPDRFSGHQFPNYSSELNVNALLLGDSALYLCASSLALGGSFTDTQYFGPGTRLTVL.

V is TRBV18 and J is TRBJ1-1; the D gene is possibly TRBD1 (5 bases). The CDR3 sequence is 12 residues long. V gave up 2 bases and J gave up 8 bases, with 9 bases separating them. Germline V gene data show CDR1 as KGHSH and CDR2 as LQKENI. The CDR3 bases are TGTGCCAGCTCACCATCGACAGACGAAGCTTTCTTT. Amino acids: CASSPSTDEAFF.